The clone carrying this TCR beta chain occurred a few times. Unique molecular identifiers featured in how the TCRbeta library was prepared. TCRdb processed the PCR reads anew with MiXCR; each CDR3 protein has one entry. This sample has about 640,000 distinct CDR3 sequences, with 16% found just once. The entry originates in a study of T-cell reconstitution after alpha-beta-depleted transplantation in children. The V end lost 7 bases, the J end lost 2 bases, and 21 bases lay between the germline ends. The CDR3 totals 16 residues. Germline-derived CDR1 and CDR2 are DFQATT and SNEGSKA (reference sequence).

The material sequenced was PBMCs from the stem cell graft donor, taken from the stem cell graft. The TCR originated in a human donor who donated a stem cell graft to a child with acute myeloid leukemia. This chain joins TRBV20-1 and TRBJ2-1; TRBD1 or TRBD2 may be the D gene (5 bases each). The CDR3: CSVSSPGTIPYNEQFF. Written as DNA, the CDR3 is TGCAGTGTTTCTTCCCCCGGGACCATACCCTACAATGAGCAGTTCTTC.